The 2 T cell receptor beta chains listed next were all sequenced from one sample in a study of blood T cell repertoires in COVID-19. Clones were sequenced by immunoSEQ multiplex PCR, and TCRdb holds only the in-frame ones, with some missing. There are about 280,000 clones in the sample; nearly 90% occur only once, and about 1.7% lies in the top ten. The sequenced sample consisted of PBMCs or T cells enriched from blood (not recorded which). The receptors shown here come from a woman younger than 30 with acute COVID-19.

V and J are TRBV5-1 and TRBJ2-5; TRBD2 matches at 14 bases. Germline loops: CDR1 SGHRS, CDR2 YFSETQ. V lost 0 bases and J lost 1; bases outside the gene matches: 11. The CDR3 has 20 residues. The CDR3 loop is CASSLDSSRLAGGSQETQYF. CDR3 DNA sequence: TGCGCCAGCAGCTTGGACTCTTCGCGACTAGCGGGAGGGAGCCAAGAGACCCAGTACTTC.

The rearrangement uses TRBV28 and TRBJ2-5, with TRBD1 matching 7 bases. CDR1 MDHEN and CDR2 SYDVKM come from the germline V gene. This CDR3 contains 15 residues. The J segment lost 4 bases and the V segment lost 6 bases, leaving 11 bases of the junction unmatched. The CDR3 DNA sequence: TGTGCCAGCAGCACACCAGCCAAGGGGGCAGAGACCCAGTACTTC. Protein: CASSTPAKGAETQYF.